The 8 T cell receptor beta chains listed next were all sequenced from one sample in a study of T cell changes during pregnancy in multiple sclerosis. Measured with immunoSEQ multiplex PCR; TCRdb has only the in-frame clones, and not every one. The table shows about 80,000 clones, with approximately 90% occurring only once. Sequencing used peripheral blood, obtained before pregnancy. The receptors were sampled from a female donor with multiple sclerosis, enrolled in a pregnancy study.

J is TRBJ1-1 and V is TRBV7-8, with 7 nucleotides matching TRBD1. This CDR3 is built from 14 residues. The ends lost 5 bases at V and 2 bases at J; junction bases unmatched: 5. Germline V gene lookup returns CDR1 SGHVS and CDR2 FQNEAQ. The CDR3 nucleotides read TGTGCCAGCAGCCCGGGGACAGCCAACACTGAAGCTTTCTTT. Amino acids: CASSPGTANTEAFF.

The chain couples TRBV2 to TRBJ2-1, with 11 bases fitting TRBD2. Trimming cost V 4 bases and J 8 bases; bases outside gene matches: 4. The germline V gene encodes CDR1 SNHLY and CDR2 FYNNEI. CDR3 length equals 14 residues. The CDR3 DNA sequence: TGTGCCAGCAGTGTCGGGACTAGCGGTTATGAGCAGTTCTTC. Its translation is CASSVGTSGYEQFF.

This chain connects TRBV5-1 to TRBJ1-1, with no clear D. The CDR3 has 13 residues. The V and J ends lost 1 base and 0 bases respectively, with 4 bases between them. The V gene's germline CDR1 is SGHRS and CDR2 YFSETQ. CDR3 region: CASSLSLNTEAFF. CDR3 sequence (DNA): TGCGCCAGCAGCTTGTCCTTGAACACTGAAGCTTTCTTT.

The chain links TRBV5-1 to TRBJ2-4; TRBD2 aligns across 9 bases. This CDR3 spans 16 amino acids. The germline CDR1 and CDR2 sequences are SGHRS and YFSETQ. V shed 2 bases, J shed 5 bases, and the junction held 8 bases outside the gene matches. The CDR3 DNA follows: TGCGCCAGCAGCTTAAGTCTCGCGGGGGGGGAAAACATTCAGTACTTC. Translating it yields CASSLSLAGGENIQYF.

The rearrangement links TRBV5-1 to TRBJ2-3; D unclear. Trimming removed 1 base from V and 0 bases from J, with 15 bases in between. This CDR3 contains 17 residues. In germline, CDR1 is SGHRS, CDR2 YFSETQ. CDR3 protein: CASSLIPRGESTDTQYF. CDR3 DNA sequence: TGCGCCAGCAGCTTGATCCCACGAGGTGAAAGCACAGATACGCAGTATTTT.

The J gene is TRBJ2-2, the V gene TRBV5-5, with D maybe TRBD1 (5 bases). Looked up from germline, CDR1 is SGHKS and CDR2 is YYEKEE (reference sequence). The CDR3 consists of 16 residues. V shed 5 bases and J shed 0 bases, with 14 bases lying between them. CDR3 protein: CASSPLARANTGELFF. For the CDR3, the DNA is TGTGCCAGCAGTCCGCTCGCCAGGGCGAACACCGGGGAGCTGTTTTTT.

V gene TRBV2 combines with J gene TRBJ2-3, with a possible D match to TRBD1 (6 bases). Germline V lookup: CDR1 SNHLY, CDR2 FYNNEI. The CDR3 loop spans 14 amino acids. The V gene lost 2 bases and the J gene lost 6 bases, with 12 bases spanning the gap. The CDR3 is CASSEHRDPDTQYF. The CDR3 DNA sequence: TGTGCCAGCAGTGAACACAGGGATCCGGATACGCAGTATTTT.

This chain's CDR3 is CASSRYNEQFF. The CDR3 DNA reads as TGTGCCAGCAGTCGGTACAATGAGCAGTTCTTC. The chain combines TRBV25-1 with TRBJ2-1; D is ambiguous. CDR1 is MGHDK, CDR2 SYGVNS, per germline. Between the trimmed V and J ends, which lost 5 bases and 4 bases, there was a span of 3 bases. The CDR3 has 11 residues.